This record covers a single TCR beta chain. The sample is drawn from a study of blood T cell repertoires in COVID-19. CDR1 is PRHDT, CDR2 FYEKMQ, per germline (reference sequence). This CDR3 contains 18 residues. Trimming pared 5 bases from V and 3 bases from J, leaving 26 bases between. Original methodology: Amplification with reference gene primers provided the estimates of nucleated cell counts. Sequencing was performed with immunoSEQ multiplex PCR; in TCRdb, only in-frame clones are kept and a portion is missing. Clonal size and the V and J genes are those of that table, whereas D and trimming came from the DNA. This sample yields 400,000 or so clones, of which around 84% are seen a single time; 2.5% to 3.5% belongs to the top ten.

This chain connects TRBV13 to TRBJ2-7, with a possible D match to TRBD1 (7 bases). Sequenced input: peripheral blood. This clonotype was obtained from a human donor in a cohort sampled during active COVID-19. The CDR3 region is CASSPLRQVPQGGYEQYF. The CDR3 DNA reads as TGTGCCAGCAGCCCCCTCCGGCAGGTCCCCCAGGGGGGCTACGAGCAGTACTTC.